Sequencing of this TCR beta chain was carried out in a study of CD8 T cells in cerebrospinal fluid in Alzheimer's disease. The study's findings and limits: The authors cautioned that cerebrospinal fluid EBV-specific TCRs do not prove EBV causes Alzheimer's. The largest CSF clone was proportionally bigger in mild cognitive impairment or Alzheimer's disease than controls.

About this clonotype: Its antigen is as yet unknown.

CSF cells underwent 10X single-cell V(D)J and 5' gene-expression profiling. With the 10x single-cell sequencing reads reprocessed, TCRdb shows one record per CDR3 protein and no DNA. The sample includes around 950 distinct CDR3 sequences. Germline values: CDR1 SGHRS, CDR2 YFSETQ. CDR3 length: 17 amino acids. Confirmation of patient neurodegeneration relied on biomarkers such as neurofilament, amyloid-beta and tau. This clonotype was obtained from a human donor with mild cognitive impairment. Sequencing input: cerebrospinal fluid. The V and J genes are TRBV5-1 and TRBJ2-3; TCRdb lists TRBD1, though no DNA is available to test this call. This CDR3 is CASSLRPSAGAEDTQYF.